A single T cell receptor beta chain is shown here with its context. This clonotype was counted at least ten times. The antigen it recognizes is unknown. The sample holds no much larger clone one base away, and base qualities are not on file. Hyperthyroidism patients were newly diagnosed, had a disease duration of under 2 months, and were aged 18 to 65 years. The study excluded patients with uncontrolled infections, other autoimmune diseases, pregnancy or lactation. Diagnoses were based on clinical symptoms, serum thyroxine and TRAb, thyroid ultrasound and orbital computed tomography. For progressor patients, blood was drawn at the first diagnosis of hyperthyroidism, before any ophthalmopathy symptoms had appeared. Ficoll-Paque density gradient centrifugation was used to isolate PBMCs from around 10 ml of fresh peripheral blood. Patients classed as progressors first received a Graves' hyperthyroidism diagnosis and then went on to develop ophthalmopathy during follow-up. Trizol reagent was used to extract total RNA, and RNA quality was then checked on an Agilent 2100 Bioanalyzer.

The data originate from a study of T cells in Graves' hyperthyroidism and ophthalmopathy (dated by TCRdb to between 2019 and 2020). In the study overall: Peripheral blood was collected at initial diagnosis, before any treatment. To identify TCR V-J signatures that set the groups apart, the researchers used a discovery cohort of 100 patients, made up of around 40 with Graves' ophthalmopathy and around 58 with stable Graves' hyperthyroidism. Prospective prediction of ophthalmopathy was tested in an independent validation cohort of 18 to 20 hyperthyroidism patients and some 17 patients who later progressed to ophthalmopathy. For training and testing, the 100 or so patients in the discovery cohort were randomly divided in a 7:3 ratio. In six Graves' hyperthyroidism patients, the study also compared T-cell repertoires from thyroid tissue with T-cell repertoires from blood. After blood sampling, hyperthyroidism patients were treated with methimazole at a starting dose of 30 mg daily, and ophthalmopathy patients were treated with high-dose intravenous methylprednisolone. According to the paper, TCR Vbeta CDR3 sequencing was carried out on some 130 peripheral blood samples, which came from approximately 41 ophthalmopathy, approximately 72 hyperthyroidism and about 17 progressor patients.

CDR1 KGHDR and CDR2 SFDVKD are derived from the germline V gene. Measured from the cysteine to the phenylalanine, the CDR3 is 16 residues long. Only the CDR3 portion is preserved as DNA: 48 bases, with reading frame beginning at the first base. The trim is 3 bases for V and 2 bases for J, with a gap of 15 bases between the germline ends. The TCR beta CDR3 regions were amplified from RNA transcripts. The TCR CDR3 was subjected to a first round of RT-PCR using the HTBI primer set and the Qiagen OneStep RT-PCR kit. Libraries were constructed in a second round of multiplex PCR, after which size selection and purification were performed. Paired-end sequencing of the libraries was performed with 100 bp reads on an Illumina HiSeq2000. Under the source paper's analysis protocol: SOAPnuke was used to process the raw data, with reads discarded if the reads contained adapters or uncalled bases, had a mean Phred below 15, or lacked an exact constant-primer or identifier match. High-quality paired reads were merged with COPE v1.2.5, and unique nucleotide sequences were defined as clonotypes. Clonotypes were aligned to IMGT TRBV, TRBD and TRBJ reference segments using MiTCR v1.1. Analysis was restricted to V-J combinations with a frequency above 0.0001, which covered roughly 99% of repertoires. A TCS score was defined as the ratio between F50 (clonal expansion) and ExV (chaos), using BLOSUM62-based TCRdist between CDR3 peptides within each V-J. Welch's t-statistics and random forest reduced fewer than 550 V-J features to 13, which were used in a naive Bayes classifier (R e1071). TCRdb redid the processing of the public reads, applying fastp at Q25 and MiXCR, and retained in-frame beta chains. A single entry per CDR3 protein holds the most common genes and DNA from its merged rows. The V and J calls were not made by the authors but by TCRdb's processing. Here the sample has about 300,000 distinct CDR3 sequences; approximately 26% occur a single time. The top ten clones comprise about a quarter of the sample.

On the study overall, not on this receptor specifically: Sample size was not statistically predetermined, and blinding of investigators to group allocation was not performed. In validation, the model predicted progression to ophthalmopathy with around 71% sensitivity and roughly 72% specificity, a median of 6.5 months before onset. Ophthalmopathy was separated from stable hyperthyroidism by a 13 V-J signature model, with 85% to 90% sensitivity and roughly 81% specificity obtained in cross-validation and 80%/75% obtained in testing. Most expanded thyroid clonotypes (frequency above 0.001) were also found in blood, which suggests that blood repertoires may mirror thyroid immune responses.

The V gene is TRBV24-1 and the J gene is TRBJ2-5, with the D call perhaps TRBD1 or TRBD2, each one matching 5 bases. The TCR was taken from a man aged 35 to 55 with Graves' hyperthyroidism that later progressed to Graves' ophthalmopathy. The material sequenced was blood. The DNA sequence is given as TGTGCCACCAGTGATAACCCGGGACGGAAACAAGAGACCCAGTACTTC. Its amino acids are CATSDNPGRKQETQYF.